The 27 T cell receptor beta chains listed next were all sequenced from one sample in a study of cytomegalovirus exposure and HLA in healthy donors. Primers included in the PCR were 60 Vbeta and 13 Jbeta primers. Sequencing was performed with immunoSEQ multiplex PCR; in TCRdb, only in-frame clones are kept and a portion is missing. Of some 150,000 clones listed, approximately 80% were seen once; the top ten hold more than 10%. Sequencing was carried out using PBMCs. The receptors derive from a man aged 25 to 45 in good health and CMV-seropositive.

This clone was recorded a few times. The genes are TRBV7-8 and TRBJ2-7; 8 bases are a match to TRBD2. CDR1 is SGHVS and CDR2 is FQNEAQ in the germline V gene. The length of the CDR3 is 15 residues. Trimming removed 6 bases from V and 2 bases from J; junction bases left unmatched: 9. CDR3 bases: TGTGCCAGCAGTCAACTAGCGGAAATCACCTACGAGCAGTACTTC. Protein product: CASSQLAEITYEQYF.

The sample holds a few counts of this clone. The chain links TRBV29-1 to TRBJ2-7, with D maybe TRBD2 (5 bases). The CDR3 loop spans 13 amino acids. Trimming removed 2 bases from V and 7 bases from J, with 15 bases in between. CDR1 is SQVTM and CDR2 is ANQGSEA in the germline V gene. CDR3 loop: CSVESLAPSEQYF. The CDR3 nucleotides are TGCAGCGTTGAAAGCCTAGCTCCCTCTGAGCAGTACTTC.

The chain recombines TRBV29-1 with TRBJ2-1; 9 bases map to TRBD2. This CDR3 spans 14 amino acids. V lost 3 bases, J lost 6 bases, and 6 bases stayed unmatched. Germline CDR1 and CDR2: SQVTM and ANQGSEA. Here the CDR3 DNA reads TGCAGCGTTGACTCCCTAGCGGGGCGCAATGAGCAGTTCTTC. As protein: CSVDSLAGRNEQFF.

V gene TRBV2 combines with J gene TRBJ2-1, with 8 positions matching TRBD1. V gave up 8 bases and J gave up 4 bases; unmatched junction bases: 7. The CDR3 runs 14 residues. CDR1 and CDR2 (germline): SNHLY, FYNNEI. CDR3: CASLDRAQYNEQFF. The CDR3 DNA reads TGTGCCAGCCTGGACAGGGCGCAATACAATGAGCAGTTCTTC.

This chain's CDR3 is CASSPNSPNSYNEQFF. The CDR3 DNA sequence: TGTGCCAGCAGCCCAAACAGTCCCAACTCCTACAATGAGCAGTTCTTC. The chain joins TRBV5-4 to TRBJ2-1; D is undetermined. Per the germline V gene, CDR1 is SGHNT and CDR2 is YYREEE (reference sequence). Deletions cut 4 bases from V and 0 bases from J, with 14 bases between. This CDR3 has 16 residues. The full variable domain, in which reference TRBV5-4 and TRBJ2-1 provide the parts outside the CDR3, is ETGVTQSPTHLIKTRGQQVTLRCSSQSGHNTVSWYQQALGQGPQFIFQYYREEENGRGNFPPRFSGLQFPNYSSELNVNALELDDSALYLCASSPNSPNSYNEQFFGPGTRLTVL.

This clone was seen a few times. The V and J genes are TRBV5-4 and TRBJ2-7, with TRBD2 identical over 10 bases. The germline gives CDR1 SGHNT, CDR2 YYREEE (reference sequence). The V gene end was trimmed by 4 bases and the J gene end by 4 bases; junction bases not matched to a gene: 14. The CDR3 contains 17 residues. CDR3 sequence reads: CASSRLRQREGKYEQYF. CDR3 in DNA: TGTGCCAGCAGCCGCCTCAGGCAGCGGGAGGGCAAGTACGAGCAGTACTTC. Complete variable domain (other parts from reference TRBV5-4 and TRBJ2-7): ETGVTQSPTHLIKTRGQQVTLRCSSQSGHNTVSWYQQALGQGPQFIFQYYREEENGRGNFPPRFSGLQFPNYSSELNVNALELDDSALYLCASSRLRQREGKYEQYFGPGTRLTVT.

The CDR3 bases are TGCAGCGTTGAAGCTACGATGGAGGGGCAGTTCTTC. It codes for CSVEATMEGQFF. This sequence joins TRBV29-1 and TRBJ2-1; a weak D match, TRBD2 (6 bases). The V and J ends lost 1 base and 12 bases respectively, with 13 bases between them. CDR3 length equals 12 residues. Germline V gene data show CDR1 as SQVTM and CDR2 as ANQGSEA.

The V gene is TRBV2, the J gene TRBJ2-3; the D gene is possibly TRBD1 (6 bases). The CDR3 sequence is 15 residues long. CDR1 SNHLY and CDR2 FYNNEI come from the germline V gene. V dropped 4 bases and J dropped 4 bases, with 15 bases sitting between them. The CDR3 bases are TGTGCCAGCAGTGTGGGGGCAGGGCCCGCAGATACGCAGTATTTT. This encodes CASSVGAGPADTQYF.

The chain carries TRBV10-3 and TRBJ2-2; possibly TRBD2 for D (5 bases). V lost 1 base and J 4 bases, leaving 7 bases between the germline ends. From germline, CDR1 is ENHRY and CDR2 SYGVKD. The CDR3 runs 14 residues. The CDR3 loop reads CAISEWESTGELFF. In DNA, the CDR3 is TGTGCCATCAGTGAGTGGGAGTCCACCGGGGAGCTGTTTTTT.

The rearrangement uses TRBV5-4 and TRBJ2-7; the D is unclear. CDR1 SGHNT and CDR2 YYREEE come from the germline V gene (reference sequence). The CDR3 length is 14 residues. V was trimmed by 0 bases and J by 5 bases, leaving 12 bases between them. This CDR3 reads CASSLESSHNEQYF. CDR3 bases: TGTGCCAGCAGCTTGGAGTCCTCCCACAACGAGCAGTACTTC.

The chain is built from TRBV5-4 and TRBJ2-7; a possible D gene is TRBD1 (5 bases). Deletions cut 6 bases from V and 0 bases from J, with 19 bases between. This CDR3 region has 16 residues. CDR1 and CDR2 from the germline V gene are SGHNT and YYREEE (reference sequence). CDR3 residues: CASTTQPGNPSYEQYF. CDR3 coding DNA: TGTGCCAGCACCACCCAACCAGGGAACCCCTCCTACGAGCAGTACTTC.

The chain is built from TRBV29-1 and TRBJ2-1, with D possibly being TRBD1 (6 bases). V lost 6 bases, J lost 0 bases, and 15 bases lay in between. CDR1 and CDR2 from the germline V gene are SQVTM and ANQGSEA. This CDR3 comprises 15 residues. Written as DNA, the CDR3 is TGCAGCGTCACAGGGACGGAAAGCTCCTACAATGAGCAGTTCTTC. The encoded protein is CSVTGTESSYNEQFF.

The rearrangement joins TRBV14 to TRBJ2-7; 10 bases match TRBD2. The CDR3 length is 16 residues. Trimming at V came to 4 bases and at J to 0 bases, leaving 6 bases not matched to a gene. Germline CDR1 SGHDN, CDR2 FVKESK. This chain's CDR3 is CASSPGLAGASYEQYF. CDR3 sequence (DNA): TGTGCCAGCAGCCCCGGGCTAGCGGGAGCCTCCTACGAGCAGTACTTC.

CDR3 sequence reads: CASSRGLGGDIQYF. The CDR3 DNA reads as TGCGCCAGCAGCCGGGGACTAGGGGGGGACATTCAGTACTTC. The chain employs TRBV4-1 and TRBJ2-4; 8 bases align to TRBD2. With 4 bases clipped from V and 8 bases from J, the junction kept 7 bases outside the gene matches. The CDR3 loop spans 14 amino acids. Germline V gives CDR1 MGHRA, CDR2 YSYEKL.

V and J are TRBV27 and TRBJ2-7, with D maybe TRBD2 (6 bases). The V end lost 3 bases, the J end lost 0 bases, and 9 bases lay between the germline ends. The CDR3 contains 14 residues. In germline, CDR1 is MNHEY, CDR2 SMNVEV (reference sequence). CDR3 residues: CASSLGRNSYEQYF. CDR3 DNA: TGTGCCAGCAGTTTGGGGAGGAACTCCTACGAGCAGTACTTC.

V gene TRBV7-8 combines with J gene TRBJ2-1, with D tentatively TRBD1 (5 bases). Trimming left V 5 bases short and J 7 bases short, with 12 bases between. The germline CDR1 and CDR2 sequences are SGHVS and FQNEAQ. The CDR3 extends over 13 amino acids. The chain's CDR3 is CASSTGPLNEQFF. In DNA form, the CDR3 reads TGTGCCAGCAGCACAGGACCCTTGAATGAGCAGTTCTTC.

The chain has TRBV7-9 and TRBJ1-4, with D perhaps matching TRBD1 (6 bases). Germline V CDR1 and CDR2: SEHNR, FQNEAQ (reference sequence). This CDR3 has 14 residues. Trimming cost V 11 bases and J 3 bases, with 16 bases left between them. CDR3 sequence: CAPQFRGPNEKLFF. The CDR3 DNA is TGTGCCCCTCAATTCAGGGGCCCTAATGAAAAACTGTTTTTT.

The chain is built from TRBV4-2 and TRBJ1-4, with D possibly matching TRBD1 (5 bases). Germline loops: CDR1 LGHNA, CDR2 YNFKEQ. This CDR3 is built from 16 residues. V lost 3 bases and J 4 bases, leaving 15 bases between the germline ends. The CDR3 DNA reads as TGTGCCAGCAGCCAGGAGCAACAGGAGGGTAATGAAAAACTGTTTTTT. Amino acids: CASSQEQQEGNEKLFF.

The chain carries TRBV19 and TRBJ2-1; D is perhaps TRBD1 (6 bases). V lost 3 bases to trimming and J lost 0 bases, with 9 bases between them. In germline, CDR1 is LNHDA, CDR2 SQIVND (reference sequence). The CDR3 covers 15 residues. The CDR3: CASSIPTGSYNEQFF. CDR3 coding DNA: TGTGCCAGTAGTATCCCGACAGGCTCCTACAATGAGCAGTTCTTC.

The rearrangement links TRBV29-1 to TRBJ1-1, with D unclear. The V gene's germline CDR1 is SQVTM and CDR2 ANQGSEA. The ends were cut back, 0 bases at V and 6 bases at J, with 11 bases in the middle. This CDR3 has 13 amino acids. The CDR3 DNA is TGCAGCGTTGAAGAAGCGGCCGTATCTGAAGCTTTCTTT. Residues: CSVEEAAVSEAFF.

The chain recombines TRBV5-1 with TRBJ2-7, with D perhaps TRBD1 (6 bases). Germline V gene sequence: CDR1 SGHRS, CDR2 YFSETQ. There are 14 residues in the CDR3. Trimming removed 3 bases at V and 2 bases at J, with 12 bases between. CDR3 bases: TGCGCCAGCAGCTGGGGGCGTGGGGCCTACGAGCAGTACTTC. Translated: CASSWGRGAYEQYF.

This chain connects TRBV28 to TRBJ2-7, with 12 bases matching TRBD2. There are 15 residues in the CDR3. The germline gives CDR1 MDHEN, CDR2 SYDVKM. The V and J ends lost 5 bases and 11 bases, in that order; junction bases with no gene match: 13. DNA of the CDR3: TGTGCCAGCAGTAACCCAATTCGACTAGCGGGAGAGGAGTACTTC. It is translated as CASSNPIRLAGEEYF.

The V gene is TRBV18, the J gene TRBJ2-1; a possible D gene is TRBD1 (5 bases). Trimming took off 4 bases at V and 6 bases at J, with 25 bases between the two ends. The CDR3 length is 18 residues. Germline V lookup: CDR1 KGHSH, CDR2 LQKENI. The CDR3 nucleotides read TGTGCCAGCTCACTTTTCGCGTCAACGCGTCAGGGTATCAATGAGCAGTTCTTC. This gives the protein CASSLFASTRQGINEQFF.

Worth noting for this clone: The sample contains more than one DNA sequence encoding this CDR3. V and J are TRBV28 and TRBJ1-1; 8 positions agree with TRBD1. The CDR3 is 14 amino acids. The germline V gene has CDR1 MDHEN and CDR2 SYDVKM. The J segment lost 1 base and the V segment lost 2 bases, leaving 0 bases of the junction unmatched. In DNA form, the CDR3 reads TGTGCCAGCAGTTTAACAGGGGGGAACACTGAAGCTTTCTTT. Translated: CASSLTGGNTEAFF.

Points on this clone: Other nucleotide sequences from this sample produce the same CDR3. The rearrangement joins TRBV30 to TRBJ2-3, with TRBD2 matching 8 bases. Germline V gene lookup returns CDR1 GTSNPN and CDR2 SVGIG (reference sequence). This CDR3 has 13 amino acids. V lost 4 bases, J lost 0 bases, and 0 bases stayed unmatched. CDR3: CAWTSGSTDTQYF. For the CDR3, the DNA is TGTGCCTGGACTAGCGGGAGCACAGATACGCAGTATTTT.

This chain joins TRBV18 and TRBJ2-7, with 8 bases matching TRBD2. From germline, CDR1 is KGHSH and CDR2 LQKENI. The CDR3 runs to 15 residues. After removal of 6 bases from V and 6 bases from J, the junction contained 13 bases not matched to a gene. DNA for the CDR3: TGTGCCAGCTCCCGAACCAGCGGGAGCACAGGCGAGCAGTACTTC. Protein sequence: CASSRTSGSTGEQYF.

The rearrangement uses TRBV7-9 and TRBJ2-2, with 10 nucleotides matching TRBD1. This CDR3 region has 14 residues. With 5 bases clipped from V and 7 bases from J, the junction kept 4 bases outside the gene matches. Germline CDR1 and CDR2: SEHNR and FQNEAQ (reference sequence). The CDR3 spells CASSTDRGRGELFF. The CDR3 DNA sequence: TGTGCCAGCAGCACCGACAGGGGGCGCGGGGAGCTGTTTTTT.